Here is one T cell receptor (beta chain) with its context. What it recognizes is unknown. These data are taken from a study of shared clonotypes between healthy human individuals. Whole-study context: Per-donor plates numbered three CD4 naive, three CD4 memory, two CD8 naive and one CD8 memory.

Authors' processing steps: Filtering differed, since immunoSEQ gave only junction sequences and no quality scores. TCRdb's table, derived via immunoSEQ multiplex PCR, lists solely in-frame clones and lacks some. The V and J calls and clone size come from that table; D and trimming were worked out from the DNA. The table includes around 1.6 million clones, approximately 98% detected once. Germline V CDR1 and CDR2: MDHEN, SYDVKM. CDR3 size: 11 residues. Deletions cut 10 bases from V and 3 bases from J, with 7 bases between. Study findings and constraints: Naive subsets generally had larger estimated richness than memory subsets.

This TCR was sampled from a man aged 25-45 years in good health. The sample comprised naive CD4+ T cells sorted from blood. The subset was: CD45RA+ positively selected. The V and J genes are TRBV28 and TRBJ1-5; D gene unclear. The CDR3 is CATSSNQPQHF. CDR3 coding DNA: TGTGCCACCTCCTCCAATCAGCCCCAGCATTTT.